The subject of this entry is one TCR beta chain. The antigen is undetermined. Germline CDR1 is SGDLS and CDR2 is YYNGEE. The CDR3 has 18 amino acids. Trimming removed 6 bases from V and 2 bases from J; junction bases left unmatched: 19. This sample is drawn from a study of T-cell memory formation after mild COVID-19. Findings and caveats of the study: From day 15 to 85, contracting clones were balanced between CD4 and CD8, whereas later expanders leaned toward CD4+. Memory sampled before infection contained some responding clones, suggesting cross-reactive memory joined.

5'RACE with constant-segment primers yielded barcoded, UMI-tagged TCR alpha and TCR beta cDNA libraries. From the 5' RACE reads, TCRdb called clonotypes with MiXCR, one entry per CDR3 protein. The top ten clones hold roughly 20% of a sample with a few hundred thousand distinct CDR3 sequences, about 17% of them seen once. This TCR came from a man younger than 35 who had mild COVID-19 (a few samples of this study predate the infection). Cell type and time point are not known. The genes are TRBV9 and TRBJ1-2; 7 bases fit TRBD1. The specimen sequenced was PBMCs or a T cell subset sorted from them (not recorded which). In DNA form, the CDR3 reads TGTGCCAGCACCCGATCCGGAAAAGGGGGCCCTTTCAACTATGGCTACACCTTC. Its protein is CASTRSGKGGPFNYGYTF. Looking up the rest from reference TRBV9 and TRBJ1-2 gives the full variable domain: DSGVTQTPKHLITATGQRVTLRCSPRSGDLSVYWYQQSLDQGLQFLIQYYNGEERAKGNILERFSAQQFPDLHSELNLSSLELGDSALYFCASTRSGKGGPFNYGYTFGSGTRLTVV.